This record looks at one T cell receptor (beta chain) sequence and its context. Its antigen is undetermined. This sample stems from a study of cytomegalovirus exposure and HLA in healthy donors. Study details: Among the approximately 400 genotyped donors, 70% to 90% were placed in the Caucasian-associated ancestry cluster.

Findings and limits, study-wide: The study labeled 180 or so TCR beta chains cytomegalovirus-associated.

V was shortened by 0 bases and J by 4 bases, with 10 bases between the two germline ends. The CDR3 spans 14 residues. In germline, CDR1 is SGHAT, CDR2 FQNNGV. The PCR had 60 Vbeta and 13 Jbeta primers. Repertoires were generated with immunoSEQ multiplex PCR, while TCRdb's copy carries only in-frame clones and drops some. The sample gives around 90,000 clones, approximately 69% of which show up once; about 5.4% is in the top ten. This receptor was obtained from a boy between 5 and 17 years old in good health and CMV-seropositive. The chain links TRBV11-2 to TRBJ2-7; D gene ambiguous. The sequenced sample was PBMCs. In nucleotides, the CDR3 is TGTGCCAGCAGCTTAGACCTTTCGACTTACGAGCAGTACTTC. Translated: CASSLDLSTYEQYF.